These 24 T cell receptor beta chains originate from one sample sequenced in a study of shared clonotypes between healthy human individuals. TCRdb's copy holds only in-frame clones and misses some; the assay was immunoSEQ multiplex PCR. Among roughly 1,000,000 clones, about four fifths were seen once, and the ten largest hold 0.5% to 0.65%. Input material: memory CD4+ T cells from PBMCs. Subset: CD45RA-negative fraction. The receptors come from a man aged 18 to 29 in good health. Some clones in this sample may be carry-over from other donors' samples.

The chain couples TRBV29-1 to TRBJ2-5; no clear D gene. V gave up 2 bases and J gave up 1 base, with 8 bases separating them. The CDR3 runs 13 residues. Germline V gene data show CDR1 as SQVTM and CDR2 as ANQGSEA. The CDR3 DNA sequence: TGCAGCGTTGAACGCGGAAGCCAAGAGACCCAGTACTTC. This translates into CSVERGSQETQYF.

The CDR3 DNA follows: TGCGCCAGCAGCTCTACTACGAACACCGGGGAGCTGTTTTTT. Protein: CASSSTTNTGELFF. The chain combines TRBV5-1 with TRBJ2-2; D gene uncertain. Germline V gene sequence: CDR1 SGHRS, CDR2 YFSETQ. The CDR3 runs to 14 residues. The V end lost 3 bases, the J end lost 0 bases, and 6 bases lay between the germline ends.

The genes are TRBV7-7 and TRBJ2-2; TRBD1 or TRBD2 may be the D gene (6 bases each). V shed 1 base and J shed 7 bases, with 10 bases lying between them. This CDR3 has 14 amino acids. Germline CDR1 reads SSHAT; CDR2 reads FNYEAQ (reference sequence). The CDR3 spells CASSLGRGIGELFF. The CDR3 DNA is TGTGCCAGCAGCTTAGGGAGGGGGATCGGGGAGCTGTTTTTT.

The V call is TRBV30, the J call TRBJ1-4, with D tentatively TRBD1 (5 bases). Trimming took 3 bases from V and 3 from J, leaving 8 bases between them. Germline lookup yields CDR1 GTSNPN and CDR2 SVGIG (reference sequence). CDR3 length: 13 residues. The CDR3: CAWRQEPNEKLFF. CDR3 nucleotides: TGTGCCTGGAGACAGGAACCTAATGAAAAACTGTTTTTT.

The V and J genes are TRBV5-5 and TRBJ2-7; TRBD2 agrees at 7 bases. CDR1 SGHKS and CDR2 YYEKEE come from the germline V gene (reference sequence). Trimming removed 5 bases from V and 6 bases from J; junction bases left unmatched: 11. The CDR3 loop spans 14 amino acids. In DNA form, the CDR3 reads TGTGCCAGCAGTCTGGTGTGGGAGGGTCTCGAGCAGTACTTC. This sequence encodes CASSLVWEGLEQYF.

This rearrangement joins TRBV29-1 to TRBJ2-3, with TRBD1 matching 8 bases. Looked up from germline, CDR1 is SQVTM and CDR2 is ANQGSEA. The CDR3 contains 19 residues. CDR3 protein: CSGPGQGKMSARSTDTQYF. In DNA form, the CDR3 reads TGCAGTGGACCCGGACAGGGTAAAATGTCAGCACGCTCGACAGATACGCAGTATTTT.

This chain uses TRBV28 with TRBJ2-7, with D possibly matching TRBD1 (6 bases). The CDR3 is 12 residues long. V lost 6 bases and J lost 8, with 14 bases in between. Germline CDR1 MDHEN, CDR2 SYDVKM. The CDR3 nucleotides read TGTGCCAGCAGGCTCCGGACAGAAAAGCAGTACTTC. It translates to CASRLRTEKQYF. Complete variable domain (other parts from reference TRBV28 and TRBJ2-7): DVKVTQSSRYLVKRTGEKVFLECVQDMDHENMFWYRQDPGLGLRLIYFSYDVKMKEKGDIPEGYSVSREKKERFSLILESASTNQTSMYLCASRLRTEKQYFGPGTRLTVT.

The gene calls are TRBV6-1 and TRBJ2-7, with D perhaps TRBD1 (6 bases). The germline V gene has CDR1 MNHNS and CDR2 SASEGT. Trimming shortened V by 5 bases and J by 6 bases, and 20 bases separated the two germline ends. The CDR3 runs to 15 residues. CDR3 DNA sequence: TGTGCCAGCAGTACCACAGGGATTCTGGGTGTCGAGCAGTACTTC. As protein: CASSTTGILGVEQYF.

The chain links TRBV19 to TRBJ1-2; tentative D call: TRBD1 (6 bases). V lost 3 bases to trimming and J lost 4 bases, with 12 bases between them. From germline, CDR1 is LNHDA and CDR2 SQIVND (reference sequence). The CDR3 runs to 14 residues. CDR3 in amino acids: CASSISGAIYGYTF. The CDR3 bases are TGTGCCAGTAGTATCTCAGGGGCGATCTATGGCTACACCTTC.

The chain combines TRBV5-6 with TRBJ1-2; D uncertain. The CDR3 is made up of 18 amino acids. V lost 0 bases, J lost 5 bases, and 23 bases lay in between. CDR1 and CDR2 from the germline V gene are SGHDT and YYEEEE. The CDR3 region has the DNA TGTGCCAGCAGCTTGGTTTCGACTCTAGGCACCGGATCGTATGGCTACACCTTC. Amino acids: CASSLVSTLGTGSYGYTF.

CDR3 amino acids: CASSPPGTFNQPQHF. As DNA, the CDR3 is TGCGCCAGCAGCCCGCCCGGGACCTTCAATCAGCCCCAGCATTTT. This chain uses TRBV4-1 with TRBJ1-5, with D tentatively TRBD1 (5 bases). Germline lookup yields CDR1 MGHRA and CDR2 YSYEKL. This CDR3 comprises 15 residues. Trimming took off 4 bases at V and 3 bases at J, with 13 bases between the two ends.

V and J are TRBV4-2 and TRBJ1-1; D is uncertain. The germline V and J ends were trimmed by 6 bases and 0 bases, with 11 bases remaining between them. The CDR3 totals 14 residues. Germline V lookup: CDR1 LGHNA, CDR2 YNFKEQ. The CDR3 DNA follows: TGTGCCAGCAGACAGAGGCTCATGAACACTGAAGCTTTCTTT. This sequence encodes CASRQRLMNTEAFF.

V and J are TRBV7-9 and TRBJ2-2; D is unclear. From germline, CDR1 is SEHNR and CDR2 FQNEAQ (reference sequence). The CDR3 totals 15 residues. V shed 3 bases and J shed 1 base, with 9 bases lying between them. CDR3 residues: CASSLGRQNTGELFF. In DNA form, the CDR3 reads TGTGCCAGCAGCTTGGGCAGGCAGAACACCGGGGAGCTGTTTTTT.

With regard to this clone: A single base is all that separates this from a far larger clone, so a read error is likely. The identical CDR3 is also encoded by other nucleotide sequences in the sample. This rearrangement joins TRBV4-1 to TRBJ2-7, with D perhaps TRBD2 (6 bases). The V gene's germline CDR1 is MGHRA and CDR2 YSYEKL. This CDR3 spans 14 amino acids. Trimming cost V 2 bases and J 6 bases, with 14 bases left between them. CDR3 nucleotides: TGCGCCAGCAGCCAATCCCCCGCCGGGGGCGAGCAGTACTTC. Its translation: CASSQSPAGGEQYF.

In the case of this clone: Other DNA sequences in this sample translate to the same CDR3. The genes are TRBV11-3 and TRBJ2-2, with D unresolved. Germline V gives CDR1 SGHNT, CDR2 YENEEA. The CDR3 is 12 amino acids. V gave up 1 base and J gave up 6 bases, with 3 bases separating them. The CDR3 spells CASSLGPGELFF. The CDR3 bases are TGTGCCAGCAGCTTAGGTCCCGGGGAGCTGTTTTTT.

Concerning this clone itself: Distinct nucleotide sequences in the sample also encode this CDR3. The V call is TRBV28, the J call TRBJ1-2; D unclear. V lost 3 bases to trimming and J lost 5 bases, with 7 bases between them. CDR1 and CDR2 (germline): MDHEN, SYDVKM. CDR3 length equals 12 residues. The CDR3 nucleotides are TGTGCCAGCAGTTTGTATGATTATGGCTACACCTTC. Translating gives CASSLYDYGYTF.

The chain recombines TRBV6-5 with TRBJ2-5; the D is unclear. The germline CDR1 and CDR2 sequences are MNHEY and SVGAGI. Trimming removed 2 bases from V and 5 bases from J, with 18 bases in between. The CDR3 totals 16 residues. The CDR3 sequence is CASSYTNTRTVETQYF. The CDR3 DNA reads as TGTGCCAGCAGTTACACCAACACCCGTACGGTTGAGACCCAGTACTTC.

The CDR3 DNA follows: TGCAGCGTTGGGAGGGGGCAACGGTACGAGCAGTACTTC. Translated, it gives CSVGRGQRYEQYF. The chain uses TRBV29-1 and TRBJ2-7; maybe TRBD1 (7 bases). Trimming removed 4 bases at V and 4 bases at J, with 14 bases between. Germline CDR1 reads SQVTM; CDR2 reads ANQGSEA. The CDR3 is 13 amino acids.

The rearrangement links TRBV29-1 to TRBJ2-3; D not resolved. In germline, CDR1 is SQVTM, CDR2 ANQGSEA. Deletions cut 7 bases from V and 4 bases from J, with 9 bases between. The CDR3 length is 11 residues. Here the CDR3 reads CSAGPSDTQYF. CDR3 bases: TGCAGCGCTGGACCCTCAGATACGCAGTATTTT.

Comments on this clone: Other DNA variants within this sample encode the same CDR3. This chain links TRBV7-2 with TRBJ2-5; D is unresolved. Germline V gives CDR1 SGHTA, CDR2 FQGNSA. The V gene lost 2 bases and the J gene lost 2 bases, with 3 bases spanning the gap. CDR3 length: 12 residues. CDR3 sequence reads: CASSLNQETQYF. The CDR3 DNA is TGTGCCAGCAGCTTAAATCAAGAGACCCAGTACTTC.

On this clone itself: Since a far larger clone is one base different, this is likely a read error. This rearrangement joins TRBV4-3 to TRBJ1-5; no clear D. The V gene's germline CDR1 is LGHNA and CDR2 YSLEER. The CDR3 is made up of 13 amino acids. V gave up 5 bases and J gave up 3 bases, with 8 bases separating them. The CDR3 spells CASSSQYNQPQHF. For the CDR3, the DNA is TGCGCCAGCAGCTCTCAATACAATCAGCCCCAGCATTTT.

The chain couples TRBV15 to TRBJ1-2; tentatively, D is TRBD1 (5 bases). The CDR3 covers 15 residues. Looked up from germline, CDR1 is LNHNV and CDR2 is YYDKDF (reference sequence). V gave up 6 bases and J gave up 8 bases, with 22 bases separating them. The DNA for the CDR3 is TGTGCCACCAGTAAGGGGCCGGAGGGCAGGAAGGGCTACACCTTC. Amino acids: CATSKGPEGRKGYTF.

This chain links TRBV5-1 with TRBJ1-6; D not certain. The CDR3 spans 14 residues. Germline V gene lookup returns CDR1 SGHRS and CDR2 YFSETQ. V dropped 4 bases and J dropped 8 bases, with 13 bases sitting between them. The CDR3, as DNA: TGCGCCAGCAGCGAATGGGGATCGGATTCACCCCTCCACTTT. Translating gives CASSEWGSDSPLHF.

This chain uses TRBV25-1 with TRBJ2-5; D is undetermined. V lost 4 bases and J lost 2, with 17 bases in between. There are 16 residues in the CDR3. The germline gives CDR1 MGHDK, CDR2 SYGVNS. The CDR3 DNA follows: TGTGCCAGCAGTGGATCCTGGGCCTATAAACAAGAGACCCAGTACTTC. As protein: CASSGSWAYKQETQYF.